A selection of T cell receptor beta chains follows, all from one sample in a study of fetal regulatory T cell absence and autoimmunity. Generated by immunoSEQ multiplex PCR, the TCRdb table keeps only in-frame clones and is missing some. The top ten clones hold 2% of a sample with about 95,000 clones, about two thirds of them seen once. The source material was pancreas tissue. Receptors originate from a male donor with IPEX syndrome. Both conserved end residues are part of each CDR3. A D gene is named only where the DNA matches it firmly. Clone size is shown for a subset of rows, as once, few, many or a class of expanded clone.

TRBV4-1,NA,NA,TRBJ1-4,TGCGCCAGCAGCCAATATTGGGCAGGGGCTAATGAAAAACTGTTTTTT,CASSQYWAGANEKLFF
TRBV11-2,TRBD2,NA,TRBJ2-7,TGTGCCAGCAGCTTATCCCGCGGGGGGTACTACGAGCAGTACTTC,CASSLSRGGYYEQYF
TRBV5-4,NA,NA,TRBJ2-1,TGTGCCAGCAGCTGGGACCTGCAGGCGGGAACCTACAATGAGCAGTTCTTC,CASSWDLQAGTYNEQFF
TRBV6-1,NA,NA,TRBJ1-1,TGTGCCAGCAGGACAGCGAACACTGAAGCTTTCTTT,CASRTANTEAFF
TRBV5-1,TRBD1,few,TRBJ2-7,TGCGCCAGCAGCCCTACAGGGGGTATGAACGAGCAGTACTTC,CASSPTGGMNEQYF
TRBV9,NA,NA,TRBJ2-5,TGTGCCAGCAGCGTAGCGGCGGGGCGGCAAGAGACCCAGTACTTC,CASSVAAGRQETQYF
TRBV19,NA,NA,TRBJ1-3,TGTGCCAGTAGTATAGGGGGACACTCTGGAAACACCATATATTTT,CASSIGGHSGNTIYF
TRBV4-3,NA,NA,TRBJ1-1,TGCGCCAGCAGCCAAGTATCCAGGGAAGCCGAAGCTTTCTTT,CASSQVSREAEAFF
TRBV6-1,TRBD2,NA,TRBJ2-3,TGTGCCAGCAGACTTAGCGGGTCAGATACGCAGTATTTT,CASRLSGSDTQYF
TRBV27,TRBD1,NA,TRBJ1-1,TGTGCCAGCAGTTTATGGACAGGGTCGCTGGCTTTCTTT,CASSLWTGSLAFF
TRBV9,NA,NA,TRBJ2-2,TGTGCCAGCAGCGTAGCCGGGGAGCTGTTTTTT,CASSVAGELFF
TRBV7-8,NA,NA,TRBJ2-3,TGTGCCAGCAGCTTAAGGGGACATTACACAGATACGCAGTATTTT,CASSLRGHYTDTQYF
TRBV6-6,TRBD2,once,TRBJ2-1,TGTGCCAGCAGCTGGACTAGCGGGATCAACAATGAGCAGTTCTTC,CASSWTSGINNEQFF
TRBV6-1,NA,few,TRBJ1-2,TGTGCCAGCAGTGTTGAACGGGGGTCTTCTAACTATGGCTACACCTTC,CASSVERGSSNYGYTF
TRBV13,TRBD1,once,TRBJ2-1,TGTGCCAGCAGCCTGACAGGGGAAGGCTACAATGAGCAGTTCTTC,CASSLTGEGYNEQFF
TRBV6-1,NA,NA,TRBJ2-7,TGTGCCAGCAGTGAGTGGCAGGGGATCCCCTACGAGCAGTACTTC,CASSEWQGIPYEQYF
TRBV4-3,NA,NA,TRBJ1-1,TGCGCCAGCAGCCAAGATCTCGGGGGGCCCGAAGCTTTCTTT,CASSQDLGGPEAFF
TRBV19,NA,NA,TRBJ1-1,TGTGCCAGTAGTGCCGGACAGATGAACACTGAAGCTTTCTTT,CASSAGQMNTEAFF
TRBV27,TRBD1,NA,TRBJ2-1,TGTGCCAGCAGTCGGACAGGCTGCTCCTACAATGAGCAGTTCTTC,CASSRTGCSYNEQFF
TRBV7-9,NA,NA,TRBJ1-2,TGTGCCAGCAGCTTTTCGAGTTACCATGGCTACACCTTC,CASSFSSYHGYTF
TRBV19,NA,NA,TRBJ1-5,TGTGCCAGTAGCACGATCTATAGCAATCAGCCCCAGCATTTT,CASSTIYSNQPQHF
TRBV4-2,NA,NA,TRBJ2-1,TGTGCCAGCAGCCAAGATGGGATTCCCCCCGGTAATGAGCAGTTCTTC,CASSQDGIPPGNEQFF
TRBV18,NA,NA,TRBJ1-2,TGTGCCAGCTCACCGGACAGTAACTATGGCTACACCTTC,CASSPDSNYGYTF
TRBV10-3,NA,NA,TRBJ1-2,TGTGCCATCAGTGAACAGGGAAGCTATGGCTACACCTTC,CAISEQGSYGYTF
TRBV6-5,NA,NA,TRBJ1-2,TGTGCCAGCAGTTCCCTCTACCGACAGGCCAGCTATGGCTACACCTTC,CASSSLYRQASYGYTF
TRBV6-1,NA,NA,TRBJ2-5,TGTGCCAGCAGTGAAGCGCTCGGGGGCCGAGAGACCCAGTACTTC,CASSEALGGRETQYF
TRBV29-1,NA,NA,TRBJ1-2,TGCAGCGTTGGGTCAGGGAGTGGCTACACCTTC,CSVGSGSGYTF
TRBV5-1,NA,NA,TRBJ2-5,TGCGCCAGCAGCTTGGGTGGAGGGGAGACCCAGTACTTC,CASSLGGGETQYF
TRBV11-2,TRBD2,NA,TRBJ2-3,TGTGCCAGCAGCCCTAGCAGTGACCAGCGGGAAGGTACAGATACGCAGTATTTT,CASSPSSDQREGTDTQYF
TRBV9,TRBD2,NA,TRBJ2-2,TGTGCCAGCAGCGTACGTAGCGGGGGGTTACCCGGGGAGCTGTTTTTT,CASSVRSGGLPGELFF
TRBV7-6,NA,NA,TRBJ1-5,TGTGCCAGCAGCCGACAGTATAATCAGCCCCAGCATTTT,CASSRQYNQPQHF
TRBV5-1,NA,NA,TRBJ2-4,TGCGCCAGCAGCTTGGATCTGGGAGGCATTCAGTACTTC,CASSLDLGGIQYF
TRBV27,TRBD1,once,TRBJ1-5,TGTGCCAGCAGTCCTTGGACAGGGGACGGCAATCAGCCCCAGCATTTT,CASSPWTGDGNQPQHF
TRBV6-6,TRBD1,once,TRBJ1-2,TGTGCCAGCAGTATTTTTACAGGGGAGGTTTACGGGTACACCTTC,CASSIFTGEVYGYTF
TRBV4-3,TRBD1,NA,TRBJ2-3,TGCGCCAGCAGCCAGGCGGACAGGGGGGGAGATACGCAGTATTTT,CASSQADRGGDTQYF
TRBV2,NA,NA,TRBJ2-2,TGTGCCAGCAGTGAACCCCCAGGGAGTAACGGGGAGCTGTTTTTT,CASSEPPGSNGELFF
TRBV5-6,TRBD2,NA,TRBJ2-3,TGTGCCAGCAGCTTCGGACTAGCGGGAGGGACAGATACGCAGTATTTT,CASSFGLAGGTDTQYF
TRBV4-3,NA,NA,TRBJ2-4,TGCGCCAGCAGCCAAGAAGGCGGCGGGGGCCGGAAGTACTTC,CASSQEGGGGRKYF
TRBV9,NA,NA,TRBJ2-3,TGTGCCAGCAGCGCGGGGGGCAGGGGGCCCGCAGATACGCAGTATTTT,CASSAGGRGPADTQYF
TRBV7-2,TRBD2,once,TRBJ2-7,TGTGCCAGCAGCTTAGCGGCCTGGACTAGCGGGAGTTACGAGCAGTACTTC,CASSLAAWTSGSYEQYF
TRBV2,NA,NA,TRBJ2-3,TGTGCCAGCAGTATTCGCACAGGGGGGGGGACAGATACGCAGTATTTT,CASSIRTGGGTDTQYF
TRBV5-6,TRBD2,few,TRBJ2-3,TGTGCCAGCAGCCCCCTCCGAGCGGGGCCTGATACGCAGTATTTT,CASSPLRAGPDTQYF
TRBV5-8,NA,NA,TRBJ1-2,TGTGCCAGCAGCGCCGGGCCTCGGATGACTCCCTATGGCTACACCTTC,CASSAGPRMTPYGYTF
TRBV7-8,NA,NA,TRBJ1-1,TGTGCCAGCAGCTTAGTTCGGGGAGCTGAAGCTTTCTTT,CASSLVRGAEAFF
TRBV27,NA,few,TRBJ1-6,TGTGCCAGCGCTAATTCACCCCTCCACTTT,CASANSPLHF
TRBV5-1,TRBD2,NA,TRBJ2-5,TGCGCCAGCAGCTTGGGAATCAGCGGGGGGCCGGAGGAGACCCAGTACTTC,CASSLGISGGPEETQYF
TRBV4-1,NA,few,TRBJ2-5,TGCGCCAGCAGCTCCGTACTGGAAGGACAAGAGACCCAGTACTTC,CASSSVLEGQETQYF
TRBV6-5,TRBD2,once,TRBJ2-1,TGTGCCAGCAGAGGCTTAGCGGGAGACTACAATGAGCAGTTCTTC,CASRGLAGDYNEQFF
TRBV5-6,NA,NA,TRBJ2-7,TGTGCCAGCAGTGGGCTAAGTATCTACGAGCAGTACTTC,CASSGLSIYEQYF
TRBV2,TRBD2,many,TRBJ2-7,TGTGCCAGCAGTGGGGCTAGCGGAGACTACGAGCAGTACTTC,CASSGASGDYEQYF
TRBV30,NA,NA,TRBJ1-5,TGTGCCTGGAGTGTATTCAGTCCAGGGAATAGCAATCAGCCCCAGCATTTT,CAWSVFSPGNSNQPQHF
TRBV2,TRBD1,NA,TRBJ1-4,TGTGCCAGTTTGGACAGGGGAAGGGAAAAACTGTTTTTT,CASLDRGREKLFF
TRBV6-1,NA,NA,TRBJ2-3,TGTGCCAGCAGGGCAGGGGGCACAGATACGCAGTATTTT,CASRAGGTDTQYF